These 5 T cell receptor beta chains were sequenced from one sample in a study of tumor-infiltrating lymphocytes in primary liver carcinoma. A constant-region primer primed TCR beta cDNA synthesis from 400 to 600 ng of total RNA. Employing slightly modified ARM-PCR, three nested multiplex PCR rounds were run, and these gave rise to the TCR beta libraries. Each of the first two PCR rounds ran about 9 cycles with TRBV1-TRBV30 forward and C-beta reverse primers. MiXCR was run by TCRdb on the multiplex PCR reads, yielding one entry per CDR3 protein. The sample carries 300,000 to 400,000 distinct CDR3 sequences, about 61% recorded once. It was unsorted whole blood that yielded blood RNA, and germline DNA was also extracted. Material: peripheral blood. The receptors originated from a man aged 35 to 55 with primary liver carcinoma and hepatitis B virus infection.

In its sample, this clonotype was seen a few times. The chain combines TRBV6-6 with TRBJ1-5, with D possibly TRBD1 on 5 matching bases. The CDR3 is made up of 15 amino acids. Between the trimmed V and J ends, which lost 6 bases and 6 bases, there was a span of 18 bases. The germline gives CDR1 MNHNY, CDR2 SVGAGI (reference sequence). This CDR3 reads CASSQSGGSGQPQHF. CDR3 nucleotide sequence: TGTGCCAGCAGCCAAAGTGGGGGTTCGGGTCAGCCCCAGCATTTT.

This clonotype was recorded a few times. V usage is TRBV2 and J usage is TRBJ1-2; D gene uncertain. Trimming took off 7 bases at V and 0 bases at J, with 6 bases between the two ends. CDR1 is SNHLY, CDR2 FYNNEI, per germline. The CDR3 is 12 amino acids. CDR3 protein: CASIRTNYGYTF. The CDR3 coding sequence is TGTGCCAGCATCAGGACTAACTATGGCTACACCTTC.

Worth noting for this clonotype: A much larger clone differs from this one at a single base, so this may be a read error. The V call is TRBV6-2 or TRBV6-3, the J call TRBJ2-4; TRBD2 aligns across 12 bases. Germline CDR1 reads MNHEY; CDR2 reads SVGEGT. This CDR3 contains 13 residues. Here the CDR3 DNA reads TGTGTCAGCAGTTACTCCCGGACTAGCGGGATACACTTC. Amino acid sequence: CVSSYSRTSGIHF.

Comments on this clonotype: The junction departs from germline at one end; a sequencing error may be responsible. The V and J genes are TRBV11-2 and TRBJ2-1; tentatively, D is TRBD2 (5 bases). CDR1 is SGHAT, CDR2 FQNNGV, per germline. This CDR3 is 15 amino acids long. In DNA form, the CDR3 reads TGTGCCAGCAGCTTAATTACTAGGTCCTATAATGAGCAGTTCTTC. Protein product: CASSLITRSYNEQFF.

Remarks on this clonotype: This may come from a read error, since a much larger clone is one base off. The CDR3 loop reads CASSQEEGTETQYF. The CDR3 bases are TGCGCCAGCAGCCAAGAAGAGGGTACAGAAACGCAGTATTTT. V gene TRBV4-1 combines with J gene TRBJ2-3, with D possibly being TRBD2 (5 bases). Germline-derived CDR1 and CDR2 are MGHRA and YSYEKL. The CDR3 covers 14 residues.